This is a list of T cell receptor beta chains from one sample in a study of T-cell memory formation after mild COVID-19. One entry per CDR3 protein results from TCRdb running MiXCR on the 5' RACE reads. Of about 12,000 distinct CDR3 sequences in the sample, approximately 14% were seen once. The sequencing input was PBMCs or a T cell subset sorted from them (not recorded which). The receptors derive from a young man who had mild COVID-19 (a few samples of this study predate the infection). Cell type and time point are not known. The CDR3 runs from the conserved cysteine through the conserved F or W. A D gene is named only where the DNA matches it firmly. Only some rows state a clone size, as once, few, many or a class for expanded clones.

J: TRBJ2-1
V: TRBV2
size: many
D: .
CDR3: CASTLTTGAGEEQFF
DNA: TGTGCCAGCACCCTTACCACAGGGGCGGGAGAGGAGCAGTTCTTC

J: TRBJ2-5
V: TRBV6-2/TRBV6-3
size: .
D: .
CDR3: CASSYDPRTQYF
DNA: TGTGCCAGCAGTTACGACCCGCGGACCCAGTACTTC

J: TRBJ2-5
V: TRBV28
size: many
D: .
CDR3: CASSNPPTVYQETQYF
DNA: TGTGCCAGCAGTAACCCCCCGACAGTGTACCAAGAGACCCAGTACTTC

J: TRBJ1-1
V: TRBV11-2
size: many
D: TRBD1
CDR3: CASSFRGWRNTEAFF
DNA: TGTGCCAGCAGCTTCAGGGGGTGGAGGAACACTGAAGCTTTCTTT

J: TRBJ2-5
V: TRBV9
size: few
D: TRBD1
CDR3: CASSKTGAGETQYF
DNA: TGTGCCAGCAGCAAGACAGGGGCGGGAGAGACCCAGTACTTC

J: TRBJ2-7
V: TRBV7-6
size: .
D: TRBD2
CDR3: CASSLLALAGAKLSHEQYF
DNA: TGTGCCAGCAGCTTATTGGCACTAGCGGGGGCCAAACTAAGCCACGAGCAGTACTTC

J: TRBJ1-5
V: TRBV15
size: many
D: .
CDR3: CATSRDWVGASNQPQHF
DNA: TGTGCCACCAGCAGAGATTGGGTAGGGGCGAGCAATCAGCCCCAGCATTTT

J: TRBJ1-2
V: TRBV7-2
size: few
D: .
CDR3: CASSLALGQFYGYTF
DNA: TGTGCCAGCAGCTTAGCTTTAGGCCAGTTCTATGGCTACACCTTC

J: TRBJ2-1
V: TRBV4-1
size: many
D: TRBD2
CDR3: CASSPLGLAGSYEQFF
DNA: TGCGCCAGCAGCCCTCTCGGACTAGCGGGCTCCTATGAGCAGTTCTTC

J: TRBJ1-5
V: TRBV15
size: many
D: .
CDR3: CATSRGLGDQPQHF
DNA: TGTGCCACCAGCAGAGGTTTGGGAGATCAGCCCCAGCATTTT

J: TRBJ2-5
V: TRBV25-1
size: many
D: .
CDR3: CASRTFTLETQYF
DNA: TGTGCCAGCAGGACCTTCACTTTAGAGACCCAGTACTTC

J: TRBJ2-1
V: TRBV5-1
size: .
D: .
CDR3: CASSLGGASNSEQFF
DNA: TGCGCCAGCAGCTTGGGAGGGGCCTCTAATAGTGAGCAGTTCTTC

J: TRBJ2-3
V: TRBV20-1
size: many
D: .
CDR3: CSARDRTGAFGTDTQYF
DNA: TGCAGTGCTAGAGATCGGACTGGGGCCTTTGGCACAGATACGCAGTATTTT

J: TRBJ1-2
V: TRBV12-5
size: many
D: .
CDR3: CASGWDEGRLYGYTF
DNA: TGTGCTAGTGGTTGGGACGAAGGACGTCTCTATGGCTACACCTTC

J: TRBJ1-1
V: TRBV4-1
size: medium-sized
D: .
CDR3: CASSQGGWANTEAFF
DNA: TGCGCCAGCAGCCAAGGGGGGTGGGCGAACACTGAAGCTTTCTTT

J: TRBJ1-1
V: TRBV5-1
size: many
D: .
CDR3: CASSLGAWTEAFF
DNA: TGCGCCAGCAGCTTGGGGGCGTGGACTGAAGCTTTCTTT

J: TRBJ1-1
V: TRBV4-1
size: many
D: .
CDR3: CASSQERGALDTEAFF
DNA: TGCGCCAGCAGCCAAGAACGCGGGGCTCTCGACACTGAAGCTTTCTTT

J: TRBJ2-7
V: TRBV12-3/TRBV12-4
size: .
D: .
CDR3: CASRPETGPSYEQYF
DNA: TGTGCCAGCAGGCCGGAGACCGGGCCGTCCTACGAGCAGTACTTC

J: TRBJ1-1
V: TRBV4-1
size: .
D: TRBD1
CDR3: CASSQDREVTEAFF
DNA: TGCGCCAGCAGCCAGGACAGGGAGGTTACTGAAGCTTTCTTT

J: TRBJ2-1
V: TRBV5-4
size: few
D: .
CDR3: CASSAGGAYNEQFF
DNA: TGTGCCAGCAGCGCCGGGGGCGCCTACAATGAGCAGTTCTTC

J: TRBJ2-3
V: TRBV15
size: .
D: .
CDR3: CATSRDRVDTQYF
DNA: TGTGCCACCAGCAGAGATAGGGTAGATACGCAGTATTTT

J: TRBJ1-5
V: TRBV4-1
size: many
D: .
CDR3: CASSQAVADQPQHF
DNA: TGCGCCAGCAGCCAAGCAGTTGCGGATCAGCCCCAGCATTTT

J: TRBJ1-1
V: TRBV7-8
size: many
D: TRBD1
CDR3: CASSTWDSLNTEAFF
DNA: TGTGCCAGCAGCACCTGGGACAGTTTGAACACTGAAGCTTTCTTT

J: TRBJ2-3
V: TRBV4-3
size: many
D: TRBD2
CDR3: CASSQARALAGVADTQYF
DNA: TGCGCCAGCAGCCAAGCCAGGGCGCTAGCGGGGGTGGCAGATACGCAGTATTTT

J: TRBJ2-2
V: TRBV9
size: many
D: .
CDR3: CASSVETINTGELFF
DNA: TGTGCCAGCAGCGTAGAGACTATCAACACCGGGGAGCTGTTTTTT

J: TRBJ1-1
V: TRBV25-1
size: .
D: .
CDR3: CAAGGAEAFF
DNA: TGTGCCGCGGGGGGGGCGGAAGCTTTCTTT

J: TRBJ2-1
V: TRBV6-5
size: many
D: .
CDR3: CASSSPGPSPLYNEQFF
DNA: TGTGCCAGCAGTAGCCCGGGACCCAGTCCCCTCTACAATGAGCAGTTCTTC

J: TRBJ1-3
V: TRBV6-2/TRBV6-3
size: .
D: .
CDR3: CASISGTPFSGNTIYF
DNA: TGTGCCAGCATCTCCGGGACACCTTTTTCTGGAAACACCATATATTTT

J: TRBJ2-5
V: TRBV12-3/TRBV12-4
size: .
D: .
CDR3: CASSPPWETQYF
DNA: TGTGCCAGCAGCCCGCCGTGGGAGACCCAGTACTTC

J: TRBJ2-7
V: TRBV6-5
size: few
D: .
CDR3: CASSYSQVTAYEQYF
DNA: TGTGCCAGCAGTTACTCTCAGGTGACCGCCTACGAGCAGTACTTC

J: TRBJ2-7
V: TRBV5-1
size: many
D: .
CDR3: CASSLGERPYEQYF
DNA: TGCGCCAGCAGCTTGGGGGAGAGACCCTACGAGCAGTACTTC

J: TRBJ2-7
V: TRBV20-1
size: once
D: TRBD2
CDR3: CSALAGGTYEQYF
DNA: TGCAGTGCTCTAGCGGGGGGAACCTACGAGCAGTACTTC

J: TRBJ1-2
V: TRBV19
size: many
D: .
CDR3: CASSRDKPSGYTF
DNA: TGTGCCAGTAGCCGGGACAAACCATCTGGCTACACCTTC

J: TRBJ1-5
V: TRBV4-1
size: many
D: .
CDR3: CASSQDDRPSNQPQHF
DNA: TGCGCCAGCAGCCAAGATGACAGACCTAGCAATCAGCCCCAGCATTTT

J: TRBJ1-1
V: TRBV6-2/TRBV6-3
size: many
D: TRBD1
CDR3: CASILHRGNTEAFF
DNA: TGTGCCAGCATCCTACACAGGGGGAACACTGAAGCTTTCTTT

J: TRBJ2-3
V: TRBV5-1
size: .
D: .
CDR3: CASSTDFSSTDTQYF
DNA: TGCGCCAGCAGCACAGACTTTTCCAGCACAGATACGCAGTATTTT

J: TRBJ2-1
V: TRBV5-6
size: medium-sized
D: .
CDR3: CASSKGGPYNEQFF
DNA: TGTGCCAGCAGTAAGGGGGGCCCCTACAATGAGCAGTTCTTC

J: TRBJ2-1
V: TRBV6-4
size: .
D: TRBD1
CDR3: CASSKTGGYGEQFF
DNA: TGTGCCAGCAGTAAGACAGGGGGCTATGGTGAGCAGTTCTTC